This note documents a single T cell receptor beta chain sequence. The entry originates in a study of cytomegalovirus exposure and HLA in healthy donors. The PCR was carried out with 60 Vbeta primers and 13 Jbeta primers. TCRdb's copy holds only in-frame clones and misses some; the assay was immunoSEQ multiplex PCR. The sample contains under 200,000 clones, 80% to 85% of which appear only once. Trimming pared 1 base from V and 0 bases from J, leaving 7 bases between. The germline CDR1 and CDR2 sequences are MNHNY and SVGAGI (reference sequence). The CDR3 runs to 15 residues. The TCR was taken from a girl aged 2 to 9 in good health and CMV-seropositive. The chain joins TRBV6-6 to TRBJ2-1, with D uncertain. The sequenced sample was PBMCs. CDR3 bases: TGTGCCAGCAGTTACTTCAGGCCCTCCTACAATGAGCAGTTCTTC. It encodes CASSYFRPSYNEQFF.